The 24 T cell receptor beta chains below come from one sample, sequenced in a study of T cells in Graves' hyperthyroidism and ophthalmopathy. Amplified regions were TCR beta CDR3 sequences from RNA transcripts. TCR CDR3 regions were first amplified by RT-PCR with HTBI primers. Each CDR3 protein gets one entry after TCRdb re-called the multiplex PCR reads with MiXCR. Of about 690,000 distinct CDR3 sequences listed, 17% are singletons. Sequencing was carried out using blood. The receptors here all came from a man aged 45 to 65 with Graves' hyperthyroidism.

CDR3 sequence (DNA): TGCGCCAGCAGCCACCCTCCGCCCGGGAGGGGGACAGATACGCAGTATTTT. This sequence encodes CASSHPPPGRGTDTQYF. The chain links TRBV4-1 to TRBJ2-3, with 8 bases aligning to TRBD2. The V segment lost 3 bases and the J segment 3 bases; nucleotides outside the gene matches: 11. In germline, CDR1 is MGHRA, CDR2 YSYEKL. The CDR3 loop spans 17 amino acids.

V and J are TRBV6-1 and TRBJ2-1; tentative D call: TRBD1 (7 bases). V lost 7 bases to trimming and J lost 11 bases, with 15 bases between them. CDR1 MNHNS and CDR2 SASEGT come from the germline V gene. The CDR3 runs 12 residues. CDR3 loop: CASIQTGTQQFF. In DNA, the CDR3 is TGTGCCAGCATCCAGACAGGGACTCAGCAGTTCTTC.

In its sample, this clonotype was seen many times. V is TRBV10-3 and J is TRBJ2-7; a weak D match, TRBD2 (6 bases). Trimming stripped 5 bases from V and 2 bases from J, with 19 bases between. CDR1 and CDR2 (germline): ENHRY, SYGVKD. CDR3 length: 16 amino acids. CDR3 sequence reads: CAISSPNGGRAYEQYF. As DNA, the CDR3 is TGTGCCATCAGTTCCCCGAACGGGGGTCGGGCCTACGAGCAGTACTTC.

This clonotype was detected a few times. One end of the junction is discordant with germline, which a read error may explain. The CDR3 nucleotides read TGTGTCAGCAGTATTAGCACAGATACGCAGTATTTT. Translated, it gives CVSSISTDTQYF. The chain combines TRBV28 with TRBJ2-3; D not resolved. The CDR3 sequence is 12 residues long. CDR1 is MDHEN and CDR2 is SYDVKM in the germline V gene.

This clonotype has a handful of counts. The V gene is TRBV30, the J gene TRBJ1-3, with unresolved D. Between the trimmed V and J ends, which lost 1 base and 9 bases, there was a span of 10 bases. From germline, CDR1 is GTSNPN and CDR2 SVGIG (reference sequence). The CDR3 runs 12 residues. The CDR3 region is CAWSATIPTIYF. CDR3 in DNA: TGTGCCTGGAGTGCCACTATACCCACCATATATTTT.

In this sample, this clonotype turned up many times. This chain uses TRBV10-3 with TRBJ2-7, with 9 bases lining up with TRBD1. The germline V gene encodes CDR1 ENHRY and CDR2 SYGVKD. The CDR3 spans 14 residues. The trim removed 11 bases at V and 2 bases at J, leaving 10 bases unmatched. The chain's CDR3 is CASYPGQGPYEQYF. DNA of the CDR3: TGTGCCTCTTATCCGGGACAGGGACCCTACGAGCAGTACTTC.

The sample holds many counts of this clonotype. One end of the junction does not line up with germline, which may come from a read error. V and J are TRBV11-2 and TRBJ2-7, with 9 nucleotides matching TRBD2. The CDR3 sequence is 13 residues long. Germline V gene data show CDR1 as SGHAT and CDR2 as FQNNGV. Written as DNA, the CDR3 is TGTGCCAGCAGTTTAGCGGGAGTGAGGGAGCAGTACTTC. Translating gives CASSLAGVREQYF.

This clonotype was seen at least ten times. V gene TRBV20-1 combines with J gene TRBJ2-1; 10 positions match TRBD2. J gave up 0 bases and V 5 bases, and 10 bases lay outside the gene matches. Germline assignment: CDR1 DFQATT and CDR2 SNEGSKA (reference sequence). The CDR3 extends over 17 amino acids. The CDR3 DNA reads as TGCAGTGCTCCCGGGACTAGCGTCTTGAGCTCCTACAATGAGCAGTTCTTC. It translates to CSAPGTSVLSSYNEQFF.

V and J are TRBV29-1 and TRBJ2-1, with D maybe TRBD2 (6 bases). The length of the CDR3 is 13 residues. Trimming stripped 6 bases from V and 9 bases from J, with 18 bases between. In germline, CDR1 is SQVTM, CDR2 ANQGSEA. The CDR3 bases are TGCAGCGTCCTTGGCGGAGGGCCGGGTGAGCAGTTCTTC. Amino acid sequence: CSVLGGGPGEQFF.

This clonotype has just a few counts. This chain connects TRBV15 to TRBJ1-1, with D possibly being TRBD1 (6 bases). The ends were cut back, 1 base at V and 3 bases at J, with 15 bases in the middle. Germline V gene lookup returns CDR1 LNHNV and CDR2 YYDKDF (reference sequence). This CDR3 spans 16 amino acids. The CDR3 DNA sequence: TGTGCCACCAGCAGAGGGACAGCTCGCCGATACACTGAAGCTTTCTTT. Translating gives CATSRGTARRYTEAFF.

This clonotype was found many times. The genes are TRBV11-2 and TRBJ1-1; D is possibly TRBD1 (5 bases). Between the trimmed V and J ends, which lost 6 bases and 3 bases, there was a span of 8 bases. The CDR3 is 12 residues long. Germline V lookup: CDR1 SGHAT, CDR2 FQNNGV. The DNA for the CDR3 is TGTGCCAGCAGAGACAGATACACTGAAGCTTTCTTT. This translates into CASRDRYTEAFF.

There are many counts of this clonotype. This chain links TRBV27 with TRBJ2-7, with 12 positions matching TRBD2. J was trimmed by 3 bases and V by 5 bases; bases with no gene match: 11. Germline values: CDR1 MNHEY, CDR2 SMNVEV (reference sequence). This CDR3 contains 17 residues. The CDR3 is CASSALPGLAGIYEQYF. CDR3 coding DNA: TGTGCCAGCAGTGCCTTACCGGGACTAGCGGGTATCTACGAGCAGTACTTC.

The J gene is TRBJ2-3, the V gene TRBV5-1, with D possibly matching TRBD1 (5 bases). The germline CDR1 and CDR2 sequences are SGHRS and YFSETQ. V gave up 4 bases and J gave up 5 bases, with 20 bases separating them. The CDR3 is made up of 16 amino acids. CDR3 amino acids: CASSPGLSGFLDTQYF. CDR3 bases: TGCGCCAGCAGCCCAGGCCTCTCAGGGTTCCTAGATACGCAGTATTTT.

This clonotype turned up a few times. DNA of the CDR3: TGTGCCAGCCCCCCAAGGGCGATCCTGATGAACACTGAAGCTTTCTTT. Translating gives CASPPRAILMNTEAFF. This sequence joins TRBV28 and TRBJ1-1, with no clear D. The V gene's germline CDR1 is MDHEN and CDR2 SYDVKM. Trimming took 8 bases from V and 0 from J, leaving 19 bases between them. This CDR3 is 16 amino acids long.

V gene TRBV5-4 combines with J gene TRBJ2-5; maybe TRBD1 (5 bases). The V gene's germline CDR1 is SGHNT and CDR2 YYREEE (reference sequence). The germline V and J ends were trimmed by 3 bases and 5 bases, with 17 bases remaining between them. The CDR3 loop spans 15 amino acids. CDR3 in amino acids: CASSSTREALETQYF. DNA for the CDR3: TGTGCCAGCAGCTCCACCAGGGAAGCCCTGGAGACCCAGTACTTC.

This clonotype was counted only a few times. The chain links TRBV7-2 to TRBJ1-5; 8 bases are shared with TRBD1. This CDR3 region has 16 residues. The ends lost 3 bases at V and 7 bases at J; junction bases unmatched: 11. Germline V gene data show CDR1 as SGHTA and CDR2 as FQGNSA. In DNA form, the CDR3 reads TGTGCCAGCAGCTTCTCAGGGGGCCCACTATGGCAGCCCCAGCATTTT. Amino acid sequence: CASSFSGGPLWQPQHF.

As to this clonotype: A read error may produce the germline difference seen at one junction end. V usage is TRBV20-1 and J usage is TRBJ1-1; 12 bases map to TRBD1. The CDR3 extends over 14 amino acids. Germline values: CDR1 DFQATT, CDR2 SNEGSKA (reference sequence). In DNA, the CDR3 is TGCAGTCCTAGGGGACAGGGGGCTGGCACTGAAGCTTTCTTT. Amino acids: CSPRGQGAGTEAFF.

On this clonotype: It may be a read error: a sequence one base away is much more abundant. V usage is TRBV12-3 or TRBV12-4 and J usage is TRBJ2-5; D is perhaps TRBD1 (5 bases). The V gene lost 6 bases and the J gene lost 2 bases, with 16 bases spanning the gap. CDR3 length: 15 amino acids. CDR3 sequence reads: CASSQGLVGQETQYF. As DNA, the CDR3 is TGTGCCAGCAGCCAGGGCCTTGTGGGTCAAGAGACCCAGTACTTC.

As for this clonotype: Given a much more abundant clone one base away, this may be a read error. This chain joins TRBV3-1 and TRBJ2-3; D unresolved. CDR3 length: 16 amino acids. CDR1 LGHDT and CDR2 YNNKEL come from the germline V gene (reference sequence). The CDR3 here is CAGSQDQTGHRDTQYF. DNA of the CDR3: TGTGCCGGCAGCCAAGATCAAACGGGCCACAGAGATACGCAGTATTTT.

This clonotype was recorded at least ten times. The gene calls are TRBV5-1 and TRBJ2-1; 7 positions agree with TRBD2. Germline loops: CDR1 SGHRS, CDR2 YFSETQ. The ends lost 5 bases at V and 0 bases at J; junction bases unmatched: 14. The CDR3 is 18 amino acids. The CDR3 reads CASSNPTRAGNSYNEQFF. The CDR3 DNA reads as TGCGCCAGCAGTAATCCCACTAGAGCGGGAAACTCCTACAATGAGCAGTTCTTC. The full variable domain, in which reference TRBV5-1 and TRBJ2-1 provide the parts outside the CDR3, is KAGVTQTPRYLIKTRGQQVTLSCSPISGHRSVSWYQQTPGQGLQFLFEYFSETQRNKGNFPGRFSGRQFSNSRSEMNVSTLELGDSALYLCASSNPTRAGNSYNEQFFGPGTRLTVL.

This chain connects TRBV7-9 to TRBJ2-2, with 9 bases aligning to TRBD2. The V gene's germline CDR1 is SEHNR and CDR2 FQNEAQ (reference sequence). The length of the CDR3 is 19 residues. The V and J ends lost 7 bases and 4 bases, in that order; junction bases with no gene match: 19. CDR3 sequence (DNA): TGTGCCAGCAACTTGCGCTCCCTCTCGAGCGGGAGGTTCACCGGGGAGCTGTTTTTT. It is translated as CASNLRSLSSGRFTGELFF. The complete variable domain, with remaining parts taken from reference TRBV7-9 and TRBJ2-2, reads DTGVSQNPRHKITKRGQNVTFRCDPISEHNRLYWYRQTLGQGPEFLTYFQNEAQLEKSRLLSDRFSAERPKGSFSTLEIQRTEQGDSAMYLCASNLRSLSSGRFTGELFFGEGSRLTVL.

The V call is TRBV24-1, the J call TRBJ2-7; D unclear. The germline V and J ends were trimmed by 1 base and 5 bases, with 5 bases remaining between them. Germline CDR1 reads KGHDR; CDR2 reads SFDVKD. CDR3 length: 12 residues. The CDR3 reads CATSDFGHEQYF. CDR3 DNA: TGTGCCACCAGTGATTTCGGGCACGAGCAGTACTTC.

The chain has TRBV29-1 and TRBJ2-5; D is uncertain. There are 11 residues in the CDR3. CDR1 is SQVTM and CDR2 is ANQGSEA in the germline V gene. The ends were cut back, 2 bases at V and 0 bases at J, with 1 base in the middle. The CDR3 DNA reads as TGCAGCGTTGAACACCAAGAGACCCAGTACTTC. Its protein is CSVEHQETQYF. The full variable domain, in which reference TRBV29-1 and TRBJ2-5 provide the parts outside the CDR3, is SAVISQKPSRDICQRGTSLTIQCQVDSQVTMMFWYRQQPGQSLTLIATANQGSEATYESGFVIDKFPISRPNLTFSTLTVSNMSPEDSSIYLCSVEHQETQYFGPGTRLLVL.

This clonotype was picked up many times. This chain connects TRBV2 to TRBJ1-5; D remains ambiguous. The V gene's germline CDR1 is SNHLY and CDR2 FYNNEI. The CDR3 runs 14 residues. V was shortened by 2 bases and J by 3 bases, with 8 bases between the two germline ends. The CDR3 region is CASSERRLNQPQHF. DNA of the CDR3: TGTGCCAGCAGTGAACGGCGTCTCAATCAGCCCCAGCATTTT.